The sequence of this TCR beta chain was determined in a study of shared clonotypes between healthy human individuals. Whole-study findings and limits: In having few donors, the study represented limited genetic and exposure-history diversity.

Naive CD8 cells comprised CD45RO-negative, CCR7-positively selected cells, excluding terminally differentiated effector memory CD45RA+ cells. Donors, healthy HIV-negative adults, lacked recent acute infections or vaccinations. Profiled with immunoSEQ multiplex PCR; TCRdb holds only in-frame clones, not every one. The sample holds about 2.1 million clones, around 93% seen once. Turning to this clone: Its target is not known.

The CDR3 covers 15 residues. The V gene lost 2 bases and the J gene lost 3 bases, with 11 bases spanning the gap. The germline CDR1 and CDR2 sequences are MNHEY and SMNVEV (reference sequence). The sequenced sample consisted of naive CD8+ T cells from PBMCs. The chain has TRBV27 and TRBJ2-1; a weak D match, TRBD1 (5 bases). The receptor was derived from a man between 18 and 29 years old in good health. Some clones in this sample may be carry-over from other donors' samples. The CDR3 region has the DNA TGTGCCAGCAGTTTAGACAGCGCAGGCTACAATGAGCAGTTCTTC. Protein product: CASSLDSAGYNEQFF.